What follows is one TCR beta chain and its context. The data were taken from a study of monozygotic twins with inflammatory bowel disease. TCRdb reprocessed the 5' RACE reads and keeps a single row for each CDR3 protein, giving no DNA. This repertoire includes approximately 45,000 distinct CDR3 sequences. This CDR3 is built from 15 residues. CDR1 and CDR2 from the germline V gene are SNHLY and FYNNEI. The receptor was derived from a human donor with ulcerative colitis or Crohn's disease, or a healthy co-twin of an affected twin (not recorded which). Sequenced sample: blood. V is TRBV2 and J is TRBJ2-1. This chain's CDR3 is CASSVTSSSYNEQFF.